The subject of this entry is one T cell receptor beta chain. TCR beta chains were sequenced at survey level with immunoSEQ. Clones were sequenced by immunoSEQ multiplex PCR, and TCRdb holds only the in-frame ones, with some missing. The table records about 68,000 clones, about 93% of them present only once. The sequence was collected from a man in his forties or fifties with rheumatoid arthritis. Sequenced input: PBMCs.

For the CDR3, the DNA is TGTGCCAGCAGTACCCAGGGCAATAATAACTATGGCTACACCTTC. Its protein is CASSTQGNNNYGYTF. The V gene is TRBV2, the J gene TRBJ1-2; D is perhaps TRBD1 (5 bases). Trimming removed 5 bases from V and 1 base from J, with 14 bases in between. The CDR3 sequence is 15 residues long. The V gene's germline CDR1 is SNHLY and CDR2 FYNNEI.